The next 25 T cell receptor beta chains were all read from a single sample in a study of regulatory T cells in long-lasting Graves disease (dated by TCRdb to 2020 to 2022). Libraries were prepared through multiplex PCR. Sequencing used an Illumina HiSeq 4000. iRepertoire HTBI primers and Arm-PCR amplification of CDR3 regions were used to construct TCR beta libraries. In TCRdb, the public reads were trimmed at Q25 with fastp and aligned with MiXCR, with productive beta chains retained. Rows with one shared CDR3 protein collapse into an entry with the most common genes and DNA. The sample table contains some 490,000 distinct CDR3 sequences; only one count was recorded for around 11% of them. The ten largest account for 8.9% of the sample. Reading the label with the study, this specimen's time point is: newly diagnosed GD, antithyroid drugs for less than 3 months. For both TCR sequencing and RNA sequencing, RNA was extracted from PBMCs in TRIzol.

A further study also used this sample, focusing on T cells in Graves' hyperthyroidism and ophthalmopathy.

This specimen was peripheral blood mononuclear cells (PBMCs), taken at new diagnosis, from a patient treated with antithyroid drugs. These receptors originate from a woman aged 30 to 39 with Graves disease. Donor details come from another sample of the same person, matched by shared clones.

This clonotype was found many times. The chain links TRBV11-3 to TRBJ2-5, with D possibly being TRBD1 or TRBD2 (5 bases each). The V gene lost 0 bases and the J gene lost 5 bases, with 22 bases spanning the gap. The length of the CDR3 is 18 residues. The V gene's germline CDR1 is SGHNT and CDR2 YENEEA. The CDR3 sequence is CASSLDRGKATFRETQYF. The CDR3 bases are TGTGCCAGCAGCTTAGATCGGGGCAAGGCTACGTTTCGGGAGACCCAGTACTTC.

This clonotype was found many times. The CDR3 DNA is TGTGCCACCAGCAGGGGTATGATAGCGGGAGGGTTGGATACGCAGTATTTT. This translates into CATSRGMIAGGLDTQYF. V gene TRBV15 combines with J gene TRBJ2-3, with TRBD2 identical over 11 bases. Germline V lookup: CDR1 LNHNV, CDR2 YYDKDF (reference sequence). The CDR3 runs to 17 residues. With 3 bases clipped from V and 6 bases from J, the junction kept 11 bases outside the gene matches.

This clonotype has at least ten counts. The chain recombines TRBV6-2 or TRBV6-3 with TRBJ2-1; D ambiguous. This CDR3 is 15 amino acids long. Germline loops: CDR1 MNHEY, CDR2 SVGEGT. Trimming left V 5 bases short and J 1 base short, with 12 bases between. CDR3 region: CASSPIRGSYNEQFF. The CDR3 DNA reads TGTGCCAGCAGTCCGATCCGCGGTTCCTACAATGAGCAGTTCTTC.

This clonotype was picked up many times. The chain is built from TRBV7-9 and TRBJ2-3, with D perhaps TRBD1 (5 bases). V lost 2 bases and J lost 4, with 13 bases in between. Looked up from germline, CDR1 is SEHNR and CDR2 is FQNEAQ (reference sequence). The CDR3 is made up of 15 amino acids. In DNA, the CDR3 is TGTGCCAGCAGCTTACAGGGCGGTGCGGCAGATACGCAGTATTTT. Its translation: CASSLQGGAADTQYF.

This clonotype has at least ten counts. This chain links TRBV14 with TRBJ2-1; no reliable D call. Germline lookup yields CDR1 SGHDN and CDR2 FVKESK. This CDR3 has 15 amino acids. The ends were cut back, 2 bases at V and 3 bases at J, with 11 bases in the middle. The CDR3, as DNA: TGTGCCAGCAGCCAAAGGCGTACGTACTACAATGAGCAGTTCTTC. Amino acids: CASSQRRTYYNEQFF.

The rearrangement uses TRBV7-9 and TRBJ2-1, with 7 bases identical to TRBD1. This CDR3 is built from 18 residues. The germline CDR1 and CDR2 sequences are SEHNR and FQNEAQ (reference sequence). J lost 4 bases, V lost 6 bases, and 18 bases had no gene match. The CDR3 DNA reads TGTGCCAGCAGTCGGCGACGGGTCGGGCAGGGGGAATACAATGAGCAGTTCTTC. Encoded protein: CASSRRRVGQGEYNEQFF. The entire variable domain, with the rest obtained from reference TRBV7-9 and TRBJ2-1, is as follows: DTGVSQNPRHKITKRGQNVTFRCDPISEHNRLYWYRQTLGQGPEFLTYFQNEAQLEKSRLLSDRFSAERPKGSFSTLEIQRTEQGDSAMYLCASSRRRVGQGEYNEQFFGPGTRLTVL.

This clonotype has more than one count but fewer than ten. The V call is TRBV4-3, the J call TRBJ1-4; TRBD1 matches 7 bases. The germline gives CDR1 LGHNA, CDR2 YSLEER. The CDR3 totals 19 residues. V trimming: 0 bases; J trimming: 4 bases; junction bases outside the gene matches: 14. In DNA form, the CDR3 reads TGCGCCAGCAGCCAAGATTTGATTTCCGCGGGACAGATTAATGAAAAACTGTTTTTT. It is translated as CASSQDLISAGQINEKLFF.

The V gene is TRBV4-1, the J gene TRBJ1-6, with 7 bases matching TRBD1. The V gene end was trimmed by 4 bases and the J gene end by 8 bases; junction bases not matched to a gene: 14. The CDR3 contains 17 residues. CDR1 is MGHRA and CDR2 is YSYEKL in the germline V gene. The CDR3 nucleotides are TGCGCCAGCAGCCCTGGTCCGACAGGGCTCTTTGATTCACCCCTCCACTTT. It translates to CASSPGPTGLFDSPLHF.

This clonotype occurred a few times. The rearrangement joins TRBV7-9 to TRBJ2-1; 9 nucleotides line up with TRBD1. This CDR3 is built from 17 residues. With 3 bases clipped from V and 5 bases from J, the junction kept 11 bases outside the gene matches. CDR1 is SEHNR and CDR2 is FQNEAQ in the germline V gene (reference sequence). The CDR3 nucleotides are TGTGCCAGCAGCTTTGGAACCGGACAGGGGTTTCACAATGAGCAGTTCTTC. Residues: CASSFGTGQGFHNEQFF.

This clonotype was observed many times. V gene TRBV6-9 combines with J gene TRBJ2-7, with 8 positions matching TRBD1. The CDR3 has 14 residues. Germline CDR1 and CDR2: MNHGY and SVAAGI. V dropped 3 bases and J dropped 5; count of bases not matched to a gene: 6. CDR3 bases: TGTGCCAGCAGTTACTCAGTGACAGGGGACGAGCAGTACTTC. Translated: CASSYSVTGDEQYF.

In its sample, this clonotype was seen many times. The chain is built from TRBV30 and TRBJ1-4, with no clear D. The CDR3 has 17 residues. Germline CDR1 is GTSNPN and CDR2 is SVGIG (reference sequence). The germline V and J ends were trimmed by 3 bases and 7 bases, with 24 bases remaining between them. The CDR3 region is CAWRPSYPWGEVEKLFF. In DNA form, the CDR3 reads TGTGCCTGGAGGCCCTCTTACCCCTGGGGTGAGGTTGAAAAACTGTTTTTT.

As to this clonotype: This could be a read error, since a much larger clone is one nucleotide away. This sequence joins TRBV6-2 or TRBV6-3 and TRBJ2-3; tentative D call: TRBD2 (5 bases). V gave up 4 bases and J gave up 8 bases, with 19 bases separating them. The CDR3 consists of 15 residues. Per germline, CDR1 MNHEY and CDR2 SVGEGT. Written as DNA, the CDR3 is TGTGCCAGCAGTTCGCCTAGCCGTACACTTCTTACGCAGTATTTT. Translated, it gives CASSSPSRTLLTQYF.

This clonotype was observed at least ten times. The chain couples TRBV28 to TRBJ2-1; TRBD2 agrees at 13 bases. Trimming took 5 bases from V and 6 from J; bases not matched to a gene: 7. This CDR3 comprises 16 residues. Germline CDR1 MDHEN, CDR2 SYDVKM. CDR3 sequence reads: CASSIQLAGGFNEQFF. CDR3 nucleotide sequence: TGTGCCAGCAGTATCCAACTAGCGGGAGGGTTCAATGAGCAGTTCTTC.

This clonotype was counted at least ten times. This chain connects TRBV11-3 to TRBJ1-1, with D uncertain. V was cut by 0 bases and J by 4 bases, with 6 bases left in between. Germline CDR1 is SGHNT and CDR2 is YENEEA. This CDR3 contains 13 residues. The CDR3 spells CASSLEVSTEAFF. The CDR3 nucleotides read TGTGCCAGCAGCTTAGAGGTTTCCACTGAAGCTTTCTTT.

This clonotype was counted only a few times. CDR3 coding DNA: TGTGCCAGCAGGCGAGATTACAATGAGCAGTTCTTC. It translates to CASRRDYNEQFF. V usage is TRBV2 and J usage is TRBJ2-1; D unresolved. The CDR3 loop spans 12 amino acids. The V end lost 6 bases, the J end lost 4 bases, and 7 bases lay between the germline ends. In germline, CDR1 is SNHLY, CDR2 FYNNEI. Filled out from reference TRBV2 and TRBJ2-1, the complete variable domain reads EPEVTQTPSHQVTQMGQEVILRCVPISNHLYFYWYRQILGQKVEFLVSFYNNEISEKSEIFDDQFSVERPDGSNFTLKIRSTKLEDSAMYFCASRRDYNEQFFGPGTRLTVL.

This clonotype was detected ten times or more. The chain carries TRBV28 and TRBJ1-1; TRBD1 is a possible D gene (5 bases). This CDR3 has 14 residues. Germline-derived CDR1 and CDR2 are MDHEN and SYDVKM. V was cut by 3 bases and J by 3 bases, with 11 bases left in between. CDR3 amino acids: CASSFAGEDTEAFF. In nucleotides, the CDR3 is TGTGCCAGCAGTTTCGCGGGGGAGGACACTGAAGCTTTCTTT.

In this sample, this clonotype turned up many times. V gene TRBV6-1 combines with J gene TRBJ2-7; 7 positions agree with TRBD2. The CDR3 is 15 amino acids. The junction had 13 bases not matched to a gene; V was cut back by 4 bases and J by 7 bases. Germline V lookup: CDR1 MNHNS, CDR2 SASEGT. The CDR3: CASSVIGRRLGEQYF. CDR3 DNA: TGTGCCAGCAGTGTAATCGGGAGGCGGTTGGGAGAGCAGTACTTC.

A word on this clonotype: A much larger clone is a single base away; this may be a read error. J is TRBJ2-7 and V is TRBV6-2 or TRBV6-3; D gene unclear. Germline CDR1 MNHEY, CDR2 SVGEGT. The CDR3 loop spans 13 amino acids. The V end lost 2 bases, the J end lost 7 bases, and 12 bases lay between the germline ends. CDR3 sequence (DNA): TGTGCCAGCAGTTACCCTCAGGACCTTGAGCAGTACTTC. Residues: CASSYPQDLEQYF.

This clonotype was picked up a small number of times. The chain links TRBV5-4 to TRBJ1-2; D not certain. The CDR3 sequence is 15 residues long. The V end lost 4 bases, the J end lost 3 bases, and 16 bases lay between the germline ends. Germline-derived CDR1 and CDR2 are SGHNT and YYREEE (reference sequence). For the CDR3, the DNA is TGTGCCAGCAGCCCCCGCCCGGTGATTGACTATGGCTACACCTTC. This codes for CASSPRPVIDYGYTF. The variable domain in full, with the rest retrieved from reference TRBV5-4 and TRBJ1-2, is ETGVTQSPTHLIKTRGQQVTLRCSSQSGHNTVSWYQQALGQGPQFIFQYYREEENGRGNFPPRFSGLQFPNYSSELNVNALELDDSALYLCASSPRPVIDYGYTFGSGTRLTVV.

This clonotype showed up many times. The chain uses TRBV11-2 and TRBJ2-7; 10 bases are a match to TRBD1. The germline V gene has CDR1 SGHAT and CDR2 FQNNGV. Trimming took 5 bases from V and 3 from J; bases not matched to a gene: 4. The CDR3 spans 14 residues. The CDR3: CASSETGGFYEQYF. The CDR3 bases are TGTGCCAGCAGCGAGACAGGGGGCTTCTACGAGCAGTACTTC.

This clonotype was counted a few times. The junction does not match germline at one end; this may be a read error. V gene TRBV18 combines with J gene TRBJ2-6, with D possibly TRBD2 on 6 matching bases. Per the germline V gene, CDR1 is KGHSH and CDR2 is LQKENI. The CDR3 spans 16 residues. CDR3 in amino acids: CASSPQGDSGANALTF. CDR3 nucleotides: TGTGCCAGCTCACCTCAAGGGGACTCTGGGGCCAACGCCCTGACTTTC.

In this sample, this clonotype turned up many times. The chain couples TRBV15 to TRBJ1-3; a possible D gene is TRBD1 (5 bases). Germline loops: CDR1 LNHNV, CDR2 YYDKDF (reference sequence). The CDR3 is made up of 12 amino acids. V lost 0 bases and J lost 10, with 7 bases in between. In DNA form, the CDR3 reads TGTGCCACCAGCAGAGACCAGGGTACCATATATTTT. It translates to CATSRDQGTIYF.

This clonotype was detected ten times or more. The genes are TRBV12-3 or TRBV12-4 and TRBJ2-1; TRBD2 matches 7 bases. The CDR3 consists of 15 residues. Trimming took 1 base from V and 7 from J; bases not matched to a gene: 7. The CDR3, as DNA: TGTGCCAGCAGTTTAGGACGCGGTAGCGGGAATGAGCAGTTCTTC. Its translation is CASSLGRGSGNEQFF.

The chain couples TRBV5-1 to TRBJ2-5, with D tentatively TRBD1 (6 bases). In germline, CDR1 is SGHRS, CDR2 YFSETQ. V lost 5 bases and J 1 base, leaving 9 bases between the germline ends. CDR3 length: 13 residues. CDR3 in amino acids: CASSVQGQETQYF. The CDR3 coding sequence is TGCGCCAGCAGTGTACAGGGCCAAGAGACCCAGTACTTC.

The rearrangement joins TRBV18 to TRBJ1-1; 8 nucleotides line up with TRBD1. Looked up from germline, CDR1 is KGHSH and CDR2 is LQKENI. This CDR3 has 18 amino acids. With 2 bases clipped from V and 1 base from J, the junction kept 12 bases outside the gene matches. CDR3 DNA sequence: TGTGCCAGCTCACCATGGGACAGGCCCAAGGGGGGGAACACTGAAGCTTTCTTT. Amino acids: CASSPWDRPKGGNTEAFF.